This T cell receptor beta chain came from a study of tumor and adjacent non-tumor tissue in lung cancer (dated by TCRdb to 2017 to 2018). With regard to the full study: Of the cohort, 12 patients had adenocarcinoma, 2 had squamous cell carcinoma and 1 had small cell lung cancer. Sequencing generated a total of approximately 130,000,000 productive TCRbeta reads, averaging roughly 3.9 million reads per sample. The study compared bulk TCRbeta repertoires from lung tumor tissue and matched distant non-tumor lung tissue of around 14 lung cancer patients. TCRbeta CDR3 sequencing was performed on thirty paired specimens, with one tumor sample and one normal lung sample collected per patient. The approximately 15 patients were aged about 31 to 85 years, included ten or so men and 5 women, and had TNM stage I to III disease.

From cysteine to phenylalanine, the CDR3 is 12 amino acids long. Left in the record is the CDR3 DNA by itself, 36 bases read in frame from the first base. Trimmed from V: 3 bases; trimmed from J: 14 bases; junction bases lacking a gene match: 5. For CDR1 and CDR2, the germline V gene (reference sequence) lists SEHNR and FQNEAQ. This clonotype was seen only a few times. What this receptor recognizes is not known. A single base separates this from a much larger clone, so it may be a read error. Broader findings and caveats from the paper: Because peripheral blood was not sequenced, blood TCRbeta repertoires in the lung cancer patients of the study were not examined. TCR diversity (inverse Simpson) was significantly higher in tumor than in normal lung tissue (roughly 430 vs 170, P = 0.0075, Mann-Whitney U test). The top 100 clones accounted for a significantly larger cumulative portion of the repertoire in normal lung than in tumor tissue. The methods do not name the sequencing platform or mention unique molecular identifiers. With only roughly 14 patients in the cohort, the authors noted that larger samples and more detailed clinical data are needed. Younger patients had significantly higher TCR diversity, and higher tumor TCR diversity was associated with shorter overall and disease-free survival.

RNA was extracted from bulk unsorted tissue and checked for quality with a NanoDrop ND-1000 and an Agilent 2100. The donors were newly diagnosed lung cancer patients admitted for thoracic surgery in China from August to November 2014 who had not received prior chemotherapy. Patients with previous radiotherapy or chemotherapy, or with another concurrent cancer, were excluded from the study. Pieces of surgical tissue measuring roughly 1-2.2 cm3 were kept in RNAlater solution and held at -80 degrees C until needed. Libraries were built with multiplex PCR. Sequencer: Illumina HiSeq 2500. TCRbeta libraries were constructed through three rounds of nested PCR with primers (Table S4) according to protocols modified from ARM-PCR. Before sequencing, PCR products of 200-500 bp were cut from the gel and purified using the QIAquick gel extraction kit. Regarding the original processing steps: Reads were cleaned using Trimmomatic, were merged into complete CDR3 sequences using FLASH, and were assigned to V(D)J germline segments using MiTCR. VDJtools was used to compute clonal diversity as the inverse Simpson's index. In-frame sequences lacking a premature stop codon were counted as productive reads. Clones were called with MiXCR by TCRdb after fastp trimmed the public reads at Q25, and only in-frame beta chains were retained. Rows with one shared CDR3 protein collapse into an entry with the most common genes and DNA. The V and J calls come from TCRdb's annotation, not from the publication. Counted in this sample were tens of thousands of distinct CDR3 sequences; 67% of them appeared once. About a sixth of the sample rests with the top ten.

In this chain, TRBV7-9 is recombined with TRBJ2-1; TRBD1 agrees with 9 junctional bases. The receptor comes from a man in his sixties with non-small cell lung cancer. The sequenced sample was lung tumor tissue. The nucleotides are TGTGCCAGCAGCTTCACTGGACAGGGGAAGTTCTTC. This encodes CASSFTGQGKFF.